The 11 T cell receptor beta chains below were found in one sample sequenced in a study of CD8+ T cells in alopecia areata. Regarding treatment: oral pan-JAK inhibitor, 5-10 mg twice daily. Sequencing used cDNA as its template, made by extracting RNA and reverse transcribing it. Libraries were prepared by immunoSEQ multiplex PCR; TCRdb keeps only in-frame clonotypes and omits some of them. The table lists under 200,000 clones, 60% of them singletons. The specimen comprised CD4+ T cells sorted from blood, sampled at week 24, from a patient treated with tofacitinib. Every receptor here comes from a human donor with alopecia areata.

The chain carries TRBV30 and TRBJ2-5; TRBD1 matches 7 bases. The V segment lost 0 bases and the J segment 2 bases; nucleotides outside the gene matches: 6. Germline V lookup: CDR1 GTSNPN, CDR2 SVGIG (reference sequence). The length of the CDR3 is 15 residues. The CDR3 DNA is TGTGCCTGGAGTGTCCGGTGGGACAGACAAGAGACCCAGTACTTC. Translated, it gives CAWSVRWDRQETQYF.

This CDR3 reads CASSSGTRARDTQYF. The CDR3 nucleotides read TGTGCCAGCAGCTCCGGGACTAGGGCCCGGGATACGCAGTATTTT. The chain has TRBV5-6 and TRBJ2-3, with 8 bases identical to TRBD2. V was pared by 3 bases and J by 6 bases, with 9 bases of the junction left unmatched. The length of the CDR3 is 15 residues. Germline CDR1 is SGHDT and CDR2 is YYEEEE.

The table lists this clone with a few counts. The chain uses TRBV11-3 and TRBJ2-2, with TRBD1 matching 8 bases. The CDR3 runs to 14 residues. Germline V CDR1 and CDR2: SGHNT, YENEEA. Trimming took 4 bases from V and 6 from J; bases not matched to a gene: 4. The CDR3 bases are TGTGCCAGCAGCTACCCCAGGGGGCCCGGGGAGCTGTTTTTT. It encodes CASSYPRGPGELFF.

This clone was detected only a few times. The CDR3 DNA sequence: TGTGCCTGGAGTGCTATACAGGGCTCACCCCTCCACTTT. Amino acids: CAWSAIQGSPLHF. V gene TRBV30 combines with J gene TRBJ1-6; D perhaps matches TRBD1 (6 bases). The V end lost 1 base, the J end lost 10 bases, and 11 bases lay between the germline ends. Germline CDR1 GTSNPN, CDR2 SVGIG (reference sequence). The CDR3 runs 13 residues.

V and J are TRBV29-1 and TRBJ2-7, with 7 bases fitting TRBD1. The germline gives CDR1 SQVTM, CDR2 ANQGSEA. With V trimmed by 7 bases and J by 0 bases, 9 bases remained unmatched. The CDR3 sequence is 14 residues long. CDR3 residues: CSAQRPGGSYEQYF. In nucleotides, the CDR3 is TGCAGCGCCCAGAGGCCAGGGGGCTCCTACGAGCAGTACTTC.

V and J are TRBV5-1 and TRBJ2-1; 8 bases are shared with TRBD2. This CDR3 comprises 15 residues. From germline, CDR1 is SGHRS and CDR2 YFSETQ. J lost 8 bases, V lost 4 bases, and 11 bases had no gene match. The CDR3 loop is CASSRADGGAHEQFF. CDR3 DNA sequence: TGCGCCAGCAGCCGCGCGGACGGGGGGGCTCATGAGCAGTTCTTC. The whole variable domain, filled in from reference TRBV5-1 and TRBJ2-1, reads KAGVTQTPRYLIKTRGQQVTLSCSPISGHRSVSWYQQTPGQGLQFLFEYFSETQRNKGNFPGRFSGRQFSNSRSEMNVSTLELGDSALYLCASSRADGGAHEQFFGPGTRLTVL.

The genes are TRBV19 and TRBJ1-5, with a tentative D call TRBD1 (5 bases). Trimming removed 9 bases from V and 3 bases from J, with 15 bases in between. Germline assignment: CDR1 LNHDA and CDR2 SQIVND (reference sequence). The CDR3 has 14 residues. This CDR3 reads CASTGPLPNQPQHF. The CDR3, as DNA: TGTGCCAGCACGGGGCCCTTGCCCAATCAGCCCCAGCATTTT.

The V and J genes are TRBV29-1 and TRBJ2-3; no firm D call. Germline CDR1 and CDR2: SQVTM and ANQGSEA. The ends were cut back, 4 bases at V and 5 bases at J, with 7 bases in the middle. This CDR3 comprises 11 residues. CDR3 loop: CSVAPGDTQYF. The DNA for the CDR3 is TGCAGCGTTGCCCCCGGAGATACGCAGTATTTT.

CDR3 in DNA: TGTGCCAGCAGCTCAACTAGCGGGGTACGGTCCTACAATGAGCAGTTCTTC. It is translated as CASSSTSGVRSYNEQFF. The chain couples TRBV11-1 to TRBJ2-1; 10 bases fit TRBD2. The junction had 7 bases not matched to a gene; V was cut back by 4 bases and J by 1 base. This CDR3 comprises 17 residues. Germline V gene data show CDR1 as SGHAT and CDR2 as FQDESV (reference sequence). The whole variable domain, filled in from reference TRBV11-1 and TRBJ2-1, reads EAEVAQSPRYKITEKSQAVAFWCDPISGHATLYWYRQILGQGPELLVQFQDESVVDDSQLPKDRFSAERLKGVDSTLKIQPAELGDSAMYLCASSSTSGVRSYNEQFFGPGTRLTVL.

The chain employs TRBV7-2 and TRBJ1-2; D perhaps matches TRBD1 (5 bases). Looked up from germline, CDR1 is SGHTA and CDR2 is FQGNSA. This CDR3 is built from 14 residues. The ends were cut back, 5 bases at V and 7 bases at J, with 17 bases in the middle. CDR3 protein: CASSLYVSGSGYTF. For the CDR3, the DNA is TGTGCCAGCAGCCTATATGTGTCAGGGTCTGGCTACACCTTC.

This clone appeared a few times. The chain employs TRBV5-1 and TRBJ2-7; 8 positions match TRBD1. The V gene's germline CDR1 is SGHRS and CDR2 YFSETQ. The CDR3 is made up of 16 amino acids. V lost 7 bases, J lost 2 bases, and 14 bases stayed unmatched. The DNA of the CDR3 is TGCGCCAGCCCATCGTTGGGGACAGGACATACCTACGAGCAGTACTTC. Residues: CASPSLGTGHTYEQYF.